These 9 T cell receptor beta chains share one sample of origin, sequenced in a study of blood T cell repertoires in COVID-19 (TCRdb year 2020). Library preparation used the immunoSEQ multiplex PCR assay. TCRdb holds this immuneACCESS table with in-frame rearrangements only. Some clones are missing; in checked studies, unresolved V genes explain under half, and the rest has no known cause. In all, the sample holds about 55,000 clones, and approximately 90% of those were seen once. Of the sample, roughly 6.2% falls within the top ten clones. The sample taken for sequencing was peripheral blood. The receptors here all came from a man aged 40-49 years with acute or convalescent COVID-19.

CDR3 coding DNA: TGCGCCAGCAGCTTTGGACAGGGATTGGGAAGCTCCTACAATGAGCAGTTCTTC. Translating gives CASSFGQGLGSSYNEQFF. The chain carries TRBV4-1 and TRBJ2-1; 8 bases match TRBD1. V lost 5 bases, J lost 0 bases, and 12 bases stayed unmatched. Germline V gene lookup returns CDR1 MGHRA and CDR2 YSYEKL. The CDR3 consists of 18 residues.

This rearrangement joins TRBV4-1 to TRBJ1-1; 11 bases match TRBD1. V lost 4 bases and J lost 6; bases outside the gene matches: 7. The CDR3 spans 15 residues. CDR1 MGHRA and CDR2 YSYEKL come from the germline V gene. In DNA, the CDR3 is TGCGCCAGCAGCCGGCAGGGACAGGGGGAGGCTGAAGCTTTCTTT. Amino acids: CASSRQGQGEAEAFF.

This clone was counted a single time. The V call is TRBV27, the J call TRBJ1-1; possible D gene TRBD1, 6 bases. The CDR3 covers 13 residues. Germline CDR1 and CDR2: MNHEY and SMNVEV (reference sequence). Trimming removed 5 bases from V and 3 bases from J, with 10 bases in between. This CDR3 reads CASSPRTDTEAFF. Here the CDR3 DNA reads TGTGCCAGCAGTCCCCGGACAGACACTGAAGCTTTCTTT.

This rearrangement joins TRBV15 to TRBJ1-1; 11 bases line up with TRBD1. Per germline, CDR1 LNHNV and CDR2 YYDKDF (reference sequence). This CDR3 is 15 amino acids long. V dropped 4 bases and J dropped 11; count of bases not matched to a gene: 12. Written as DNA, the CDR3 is TGTGCCACCAGCATCTATGGACAGGGGGCGCGGAAGGCTTTCTTT. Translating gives CATSIYGQGARKAFF.

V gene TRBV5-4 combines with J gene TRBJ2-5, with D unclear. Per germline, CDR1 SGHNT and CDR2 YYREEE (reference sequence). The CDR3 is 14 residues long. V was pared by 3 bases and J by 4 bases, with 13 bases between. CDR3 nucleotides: TGTGCCAGCAGCTCCCCGTCAACGCGAGAGACCCAGTACTTC. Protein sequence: CASSSPSTRETQYF. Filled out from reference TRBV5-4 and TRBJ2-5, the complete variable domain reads ETGVTQSPTHLIKTRGQQVTLRCSSQSGHNTVSWYQQALGQGPQFIFQYYREEENGRGNFPPRFSGLQFPNYSSELNVNALELDDSALYLCASSSPSTRETQYFGPGTRLLVL.

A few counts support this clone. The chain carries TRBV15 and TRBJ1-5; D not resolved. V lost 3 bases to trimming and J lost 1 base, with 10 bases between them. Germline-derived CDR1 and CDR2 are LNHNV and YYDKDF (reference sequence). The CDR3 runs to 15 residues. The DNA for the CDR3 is TGTGCCACCAGCAGGGGAGGAGGGAGCAATCAGCCCCAGCATTTT. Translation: CATSRGGGSNQPQHF.

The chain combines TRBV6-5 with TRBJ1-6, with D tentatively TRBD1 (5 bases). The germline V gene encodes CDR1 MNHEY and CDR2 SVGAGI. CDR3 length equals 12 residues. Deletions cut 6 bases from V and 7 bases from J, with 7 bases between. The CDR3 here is CASSDSNSPLHF. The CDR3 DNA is TGTGCCAGCAGCGACAGCAATTCACCCCTCCACTTT.

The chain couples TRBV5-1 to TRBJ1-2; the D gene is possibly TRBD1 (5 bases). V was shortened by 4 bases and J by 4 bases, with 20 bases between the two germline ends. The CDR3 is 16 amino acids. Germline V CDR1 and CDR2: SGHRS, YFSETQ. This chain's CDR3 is CASSLGRLGDSYGYTF. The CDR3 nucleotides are TGCGCCAGCAGCCTGGGAAGATTGGGGGACTCCTATGGCTACACCTTC.

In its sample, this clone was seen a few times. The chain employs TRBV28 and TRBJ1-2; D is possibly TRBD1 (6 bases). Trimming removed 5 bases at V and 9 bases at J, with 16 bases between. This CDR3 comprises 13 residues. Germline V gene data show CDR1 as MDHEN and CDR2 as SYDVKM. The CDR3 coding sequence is TGTGCCAGCAGTCACCCGGACAGCTGGCGCTACACCTTC. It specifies CASSHPDSWRYTF.